The rows below give T cell receptor beta chains drawn from one sample of a study of radiotherapy plus CTLA-4 blockade in lung cancer. Sequencing used immunoSEQ multiplex PCR; TCRdb keeps in-frame clones, though not all of them. This sample has 60,000 to 75,000 clones, with roughly 76% found just once. Sequencing used peripheral blood, obtained from a patient treated with radiotherapy plus ipilimumab. These receptors were obtained from a human donor with non-small cell lung cancer whose response to radiotherapy plus ipilimumab could not be evaluated. Some clones in this sample may be carry-over from other donors' samples. The CDR3 runs from the conserved cysteine through the conserved F or W. A D gene is named only where the DNA matches it firmly. Size is omitted from some rows. Given values are once, few, many or a class for expanded clones.

V	size	J	D	CDR3	DNA
TRBV5-1	NA	TRBJ1-2	TRBD1	CASSEDRSNYGYTF	TGCGCCAGCTCGGAGGACAGGAGTAACTATGGCTACACCTTC
TRBV28	NA	TRBJ2-7	TRBD2	CASSSWGERGGEQYF	TGTGCCAGCAGTTCCTGGGGGGAGCGGGGGGGCGAGCAGTACTTC
TRBV6-5	NA	TRBJ2-7	TRBD1	CASSYSGTGIYEQYF	TGTGCCAGCAGTTACTCCGGGACAGGAATCTACGAGCAGTACTTC
TRBV29-1	NA	TRBJ2-3	NA	CSVPTGAVTNTQYF	TGCAGCGTTCCAACAGGCGCCGTCACGAATACGCAGTATTTT
TRBV19	once	TRBJ1-1	NA	CASSWSRPEWDTEAFF	TGTGCCAGTAGTTGGAGCCGGCCCGAATGGGACACTGAAGCTTTCTTT
TRBV5-1	NA	TRBJ1-2	NA	CASRFDRNYGYTF	TGCGCCAGCAGATTCGACAGGAACTATGGCTACACCTTC
TRBV11-2	NA	TRBJ2-7	TRBD1	CASSPRTGAYEQYF	TGTGCCAGCAGCCCGCGGACAGGGGCCTACGAGCAGTACTTC
TRBV6-6	NA	TRBJ1-2	TRBD1	CASSSTGRGYTF	TGTGCCAGCAGCTCGACAGGGCGCGGCTACACCTTC
TRBV7-2	NA	TRBJ1-1	NA	CASSIQGQNTEAFF	TGTGCCAGCAGCATCCAGGGACAGAACACTGAAGCTTTCTTT
TRBV4-2	NA	TRBJ2-3	NA	CASSPRRADTQYF	TGTGCCAGCAGCCCCCGTAGAGCAGATACGCAGTATTTT
TRBV5-1	NA	TRBJ2-5	NA	CASSLRGTQETQYF	TGCGCCAGCAGCTTGCGGGGGACCCAAGAGACCCAGTACTTC
TRBV4-1	NA	TRBJ2-1	TRBD1	CASSETGTGAYNEQFF	TGCGCCAGCAGCGAGACCGGGACAGGGGCCTACAATGAGCAGTTCTTC
TRBV7-9	NA	TRBJ1-5	NA	CASSFGGGRSNQPQHF	TGTGCCAGCAGCTTTGGGGGAGGGAGGAGCAATCAGCCCCAGCATTTT
TRBV4-3	NA	TRBJ1-4	TRBD1	CASSLARGNEKLFF	TGCGCCAGCAGCCTGGCCAGGGGGAATGAAAAACTGTTTTTT
TRBV28	NA	TRBJ2-5	NA	CASAGTEPGTQYF	TGTGCCAGCGCAGGAACCGAGCCTGGGACCCAGTACTTC
TRBV2	NA	TRBJ1-1	NA	CASSELGREAEAFF	TGTGCCAGCAGTGAATTAGGCAGGGAGGCTGAAGCTTTCTTT
TRBV7-8	few	TRBJ2-2	TRBD2	CASSLVPLAGGRAGELFF	TGTGCCAGCAGCTTAGTACCGCTAGCGGGTGGGAGGGCCGGGGAGCTGTTTTTT
TRBV6-6	NA	TRBJ1-6	TRBD1	CATDADRRASPLHF	TGTGCCACCGACGCGGACAGGAGAGCTTCACCCCTCCACTTT
TRBV4-3	many	TRBJ1-2	TRBD1	CASSQDMGFRDSYGYTF	TGCGCCAGCAGCCAAGATATGGGGTTCCGGGACAGCTATGGCTACACCTTC
TRBV11-2	once	TRBJ2-1	NA	CASSSSWWGHEQFF	TGTGCCAGCAGCTCCTCGTGGTGGGGGCATGAGCAGTTCTTC
TRBV15	NA	TRBJ2-3	TRBD2	CATSRGGSTDTQYF	TGTGCCACCAGCCGCGGGGGTAGCACAGATACGCAGTATTTT
TRBV25-1	NA	TRBJ1-1	NA	CASSARTGSTEAFF	TGTGCCAGCAGTGCACGAACAGGTAGCACTGAAGCTTTCTTT
TRBV4-3	NA	TRBJ2-7	TRBD1	CASSQDVGTGGLEQYF	TGCGCCAGCAGCCAAGATGTAGGGACAGGGGGATTAGAGCAGTACTTC
TRBV28	NA	TRBJ2-7	NA	CASSRPPIGRYF	TGTGCCAGCAGTCGGCCACCCATCGGGAGGTACTTC
TRBV5-1	NA	TRBJ2-5	TRBD1	CASSGTAQETQYF	TGCGCCAGCAGCGGGACAGCCCAAGAGACCCAGTACTTC
TRBV18	few	TRBJ1-1	TRBD1	CASSTGVNTEAFF	TGTGCCAGCTCAACAGGGGTGAACACTGAAGCTTTCTTT
TRBV7-3	NA	TRBJ2-1	NA	CASSATPEVSSYNEQFF	TGTGCCAGCAGCGCAACCCCGGAGGTGAGCTCCTACAATGAGCAGTTCTTC
TRBV30	few	TRBJ2-7	NA	CAWKVGRGSYEQYF	TGTGCCTGGAAGGTTGGCAGGGGATCCTACGAGCAGTACTTC